These 9 T cell receptor beta chains share one sample of origin, sequenced in a study of cytomegalovirus exposure and HLA in healthy donors. TCRdb's copy holds only in-frame clones and misses some; the assay was immunoSEQ multiplex PCR. The sample holds about 130,000 clones, 89% seen once. Sequencing was done on a sample of PBMCs. These receptors were collected from a woman between 18 and 30 years old in good health and CMV-seropositive.

The gene calls are TRBV15 and TRBJ1-1; a possible D gene is TRBD1 (6 bases). The V end was cut by 0 bases, the J end by 4 bases, with 9 bases between. Germline-derived CDR1 and CDR2 are LNHNV and YYDKDF (reference sequence). The CDR3 covers 14 residues. CDR3 sequence reads: CATSRDRTVTEAFF. The CDR3 coding sequence is TGTGCCACCAGCAGAGACCGGACAGTCACTGAAGCTTTCTTT. Using reference TRBV15 and TRBJ1-1 for the parts outside the CDR3, the full variable domain is DAMVIQNPRYQVTQFGKPVTLSCSQTLNHNVMYWYQQKSSQAPKLLFHYYDKDFNNEADTPDNFQSRRPNTSFCFLDIRSPGLGDTAMYLCATSRDRTVTEAFFGQGTRLTVV.

As concerns this clone: Other DNA sequences in the sample encode the same CDR3. The chain uses TRBV5-1 and TRBJ2-5; 12 positions agree with TRBD2. This CDR3 contains 16 residues. V lost 3 bases to trimming and J lost 0 bases; unmatched junction nucleotides: 3. Germline-derived CDR1 and CDR2 are SGHRS and YFSETQ. CDR3 DNA: TGCGCCAGCAGCTGGAGACTAGCGGGGGACCAAGAGACCCAGTACTTC. As protein: CASSWRLAGDQETQYF.

The V gene is TRBV5-4, the J gene TRBJ1-6, with D tentatively TRBD1 (6 bases). This CDR3 comprises 15 residues. CDR1 and CDR2 from the germline V gene are SGHNT and YYREEE (reference sequence). V was clipped by 7 bases and J by 0 bases, with 11 bases between them. The CDR3 bases are TGTGCCAGCCACAGGGAGAGCTCCTATAATTCACCCCTCCACTTT. Translation gives CASHRESSYNSPLHF.

V is TRBV27 and J is TRBJ2-7; 10 bases match TRBD1. Germline values: CDR1 MNHEY, CDR2 SMNVEV (reference sequence). The V segment lost 8 bases and the J segment 5 bases; nucleotides outside the gene matches: 6. The CDR3 is 13 amino acids. The CDR3 region is CASWGTGVHEQYF. In DNA form, the CDR3 reads TGTGCCAGCTGGGGGACAGGGGTCCACGAGCAGTACTTC.

Here the CDR3 DNA reads TGTGCCACGTCGGACAGGGGAAATCAGCCCCAGCATTTT. Its translation is CATSDRGNQPQHF. The chain uses TRBV4-2 and TRBJ1-5, with 9 bases identical to TRBD1. CDR3 size: 13 residues. V dropped 10 bases and J dropped 4; count of bases not matched to a gene: 5. Germline V gene lookup returns CDR1 LGHNA and CDR2 YNFKEQ.

The rearrangement links TRBV28 to TRBJ2-1; 12 bases fit TRBD2. CDR1 is MDHEN and CDR2 is SYDVKM in the germline V gene. The CDR3 length is 16 residues. After removal of 5 bases from V and 4 bases from J, the junction contained 6 bases not matched to a gene. The CDR3 bases are TGTGCCAGCAGTCGTTTAGGGACTAGCGGGTACAATGAGCAGTTCTTC. It encodes CASSRLGTSGYNEQFF.

The genes are TRBV11-3 and TRBJ1-2; D unresolved. V lost 4 bases and J 0 bases, leaving 9 bases between the germline ends. The germline gives CDR1 SGHNT, CDR2 YENEEA. The CDR3 has 14 amino acids. The CDR3 nucleotides are TGTGCCAGCAGCTCGATTACAGCTAACTATGGCTACACCTTC. Translation: CASSSITANYGYTF.

CDR3 in DNA: TGTGCCAGCAGCATCGACCGGGACATCCTCCTCCTCTCTGGAAACACCATATATTTT. It is translated as CASSIDRDILLLSGNTIYF. The J gene is TRBJ1-3, the V gene TRBV7-9, with D perhaps matching TRBD1 (6 bases). V was pared by 5 bases and J by 0 bases, with 23 bases between. Germline loops: CDR1 SEHNR, CDR2 FQNEAQ (reference sequence). CDR3 length: 19 residues.

The chain combines TRBV18 with TRBJ1-3; D uncertain. From germline, CDR1 is KGHSH and CDR2 LQKENI. V gave up 2 bases and J gave up 4 bases, with 15 bases separating them. CDR3 size: 16 residues. In nucleotides, the CDR3 is TGTGCCAGCTCACCAGTTTATCAGGTGACAGGAAACACCATATATTTT. This codes for CASSPVYQVTGNTIYF.